Detailed here is one T cell receptor (beta chain). Libraries were prepared by immunoSEQ multiplex PCR; TCRdb keeps only in-frame clonotypes and omits some of them. Here the sample spans some 200,000 clones, about 78% being singletons. J was trimmed by 5 bases and V by 3 bases; bases with no gene match: 12. Germline CDR1 SGHKS, CDR2 YYEKEE (reference sequence). CDR3 length equals 16 residues. The source of the sample is a study of blood T cell repertoires in COVID-19. This TCR derives from a woman aged 45-65 years who had recovered from COVID-19. This rearrangement joins TRBV5-5 to TRBJ1-2, with TRBD1 matching over 8 bases. Sequencing input: PBMCs or T cells enriched from blood (not recorded which). CDR3 sequence reads: CASSSVPTGALYGYTF. Here the CDR3 DNA reads TGTGCCAGCAGCTCTGTACCGACAGGGGCCCTTTATGGCTACACCTTC.